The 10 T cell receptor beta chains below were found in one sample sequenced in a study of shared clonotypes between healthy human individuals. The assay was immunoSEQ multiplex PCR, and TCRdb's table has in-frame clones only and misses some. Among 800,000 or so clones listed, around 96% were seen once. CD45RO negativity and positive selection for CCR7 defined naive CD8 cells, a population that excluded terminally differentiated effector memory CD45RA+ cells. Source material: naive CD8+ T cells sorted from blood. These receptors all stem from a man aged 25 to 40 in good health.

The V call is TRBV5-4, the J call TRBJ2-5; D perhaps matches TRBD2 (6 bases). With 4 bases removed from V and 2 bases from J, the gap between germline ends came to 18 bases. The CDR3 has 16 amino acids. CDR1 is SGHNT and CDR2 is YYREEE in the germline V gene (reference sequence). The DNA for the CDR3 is TGTGCCAGCAGCCGCGTCGGGGTGGGAGGACAAGAGACCCAGTACTTC. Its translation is CASSRVGVGGQETQYF. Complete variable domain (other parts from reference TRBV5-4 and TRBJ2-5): ETGVTQSPTHLIKTRGQQVTLRCSSQSGHNTVSWYQQALGQGPQFIFQYYREEENGRGNFPPRFSGLQFPNYSSELNVNALELDDSALYLCASSRVGVGGQETQYFGPGTRLLVL.

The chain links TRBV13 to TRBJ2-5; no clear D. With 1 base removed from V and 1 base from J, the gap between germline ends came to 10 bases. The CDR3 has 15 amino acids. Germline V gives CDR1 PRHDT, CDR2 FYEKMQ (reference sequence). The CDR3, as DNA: TGTGCCAGCAGCTTAGCAACAGAACTCCAAGAGACCCAGTACTTC. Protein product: CASSLATELQETQYF.

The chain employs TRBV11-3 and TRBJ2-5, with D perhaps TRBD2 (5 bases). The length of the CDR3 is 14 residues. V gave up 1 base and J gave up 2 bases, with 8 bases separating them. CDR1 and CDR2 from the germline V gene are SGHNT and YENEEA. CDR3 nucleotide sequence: TGTGCCAGCAGCTTAGGGCCGGGGCAAGAGACCCAGTACTTC. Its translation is CASSLGPGQETQYF.

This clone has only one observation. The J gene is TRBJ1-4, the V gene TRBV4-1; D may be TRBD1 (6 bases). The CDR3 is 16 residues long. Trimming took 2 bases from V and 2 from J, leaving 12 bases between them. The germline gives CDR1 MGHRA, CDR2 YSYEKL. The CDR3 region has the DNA TGCGCCAGCAGCCAAACCCTACAGGGTACTAATGAAAAACTGTTTTTT. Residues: CASSQTLQGTNEKLFF.

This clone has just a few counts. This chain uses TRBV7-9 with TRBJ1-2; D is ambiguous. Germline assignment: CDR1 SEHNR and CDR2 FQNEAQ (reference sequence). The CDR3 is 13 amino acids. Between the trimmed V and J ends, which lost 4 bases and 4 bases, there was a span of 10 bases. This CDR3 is CASSSVGLYGYTF. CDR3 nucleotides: TGTGCCAGCAGCTCAGTAGGACTCTATGGCTACACCTTC. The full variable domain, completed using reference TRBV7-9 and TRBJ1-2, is DTGVSQNPRHKITKRGQNVTFRCDPISEHNRLYWYRQTLGQGPEFLTYFQNEAQLEKSRLLSDRFSAERPKGSFSTLEIQRTEQGDSAMYLCASSSVGLYGYTFGSGTRLTVV.

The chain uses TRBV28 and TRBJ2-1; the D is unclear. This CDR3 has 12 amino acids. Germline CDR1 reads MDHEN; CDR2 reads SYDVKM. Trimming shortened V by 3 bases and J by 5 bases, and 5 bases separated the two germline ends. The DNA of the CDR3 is TGTGCCAGCAGTTTTCTTCACAATGAGCAGTTCTTC. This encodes CASSFLHNEQFF.

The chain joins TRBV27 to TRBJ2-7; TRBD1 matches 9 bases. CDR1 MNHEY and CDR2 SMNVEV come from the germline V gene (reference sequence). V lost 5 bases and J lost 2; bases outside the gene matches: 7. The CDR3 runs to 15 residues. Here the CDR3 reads CASSIGQGQAYEQYF. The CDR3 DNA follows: TGTGCCAGCAGTATAGGACAGGGGCAAGCCTACGAGCAGTACTTC.

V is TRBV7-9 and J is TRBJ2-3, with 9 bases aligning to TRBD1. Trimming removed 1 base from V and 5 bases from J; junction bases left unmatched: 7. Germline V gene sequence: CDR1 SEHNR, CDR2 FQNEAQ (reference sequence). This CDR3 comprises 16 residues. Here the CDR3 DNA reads TGTGCCAGCAGCTTAGTGCGGGACAGGGTTGGAGATACGCAGTATTTT. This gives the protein CASSLVRDRVGDTQYF.

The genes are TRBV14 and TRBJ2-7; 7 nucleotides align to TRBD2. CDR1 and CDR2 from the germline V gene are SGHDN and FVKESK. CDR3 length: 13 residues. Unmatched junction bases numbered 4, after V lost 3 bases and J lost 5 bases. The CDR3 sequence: CASSHGLGHEQYF. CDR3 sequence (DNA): TGTGCCAGCAGCCACGGACTAGGACACGAGCAGTACTTC.

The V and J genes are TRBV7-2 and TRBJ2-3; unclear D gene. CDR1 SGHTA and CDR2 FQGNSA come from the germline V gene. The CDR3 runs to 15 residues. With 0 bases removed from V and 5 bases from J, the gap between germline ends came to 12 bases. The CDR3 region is CASSLAHSRGDTQYF. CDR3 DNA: TGTGCCAGCAGCTTAGCGCATTCACGCGGAGATACGCAGTATTTT. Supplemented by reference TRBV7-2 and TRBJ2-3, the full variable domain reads GAGVSQSPSNKVTEKGKDVELRCDPISGHTALYWYRQSLGQGLEFLIYFQGNSAPDKSGLPSDRFSAERTGGSVSTLTIQRTQQEDSAVYLCASSLAHSRGDTQYFGPGTRLTVL.